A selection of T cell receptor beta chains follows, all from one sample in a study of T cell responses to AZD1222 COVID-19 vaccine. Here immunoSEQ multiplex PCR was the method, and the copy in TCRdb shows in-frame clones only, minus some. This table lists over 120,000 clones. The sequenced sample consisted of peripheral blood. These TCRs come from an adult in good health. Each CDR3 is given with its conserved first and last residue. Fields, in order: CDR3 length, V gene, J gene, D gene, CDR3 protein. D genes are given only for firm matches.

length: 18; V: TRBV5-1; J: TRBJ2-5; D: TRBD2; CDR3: CASSLSGSPGGLRETQYF
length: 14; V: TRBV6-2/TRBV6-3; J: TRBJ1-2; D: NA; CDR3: CASSYEGLNYGYTF
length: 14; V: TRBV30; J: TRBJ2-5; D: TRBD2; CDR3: CAWRLASGVETQYF
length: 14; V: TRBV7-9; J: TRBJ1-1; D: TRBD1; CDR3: CASRFPQGTAEAFF
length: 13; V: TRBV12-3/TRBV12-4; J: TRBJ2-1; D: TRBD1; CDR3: CASSKDRVFEQFF
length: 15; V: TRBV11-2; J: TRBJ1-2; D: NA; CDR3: CASVPLRHSDYGYTF
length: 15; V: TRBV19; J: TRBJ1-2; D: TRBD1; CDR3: CASTFPGTGNGGYTF
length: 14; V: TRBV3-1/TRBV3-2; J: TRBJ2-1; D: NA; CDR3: CASSRGRAGNEQFF
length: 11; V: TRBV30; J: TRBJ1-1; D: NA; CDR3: CAWNLQIKAFF
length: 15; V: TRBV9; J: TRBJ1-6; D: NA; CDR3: CASSVASHKASPLHF
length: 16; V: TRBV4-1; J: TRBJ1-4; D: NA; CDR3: CASSQEEGRLGEKLFF